This T cell receptor beta chain was obtained from a study of PD-1 blockade in classical Hodgkin lymphoma. Study-wide background: Patients had nivolumab dosed at 3 mg/kg, delivered intravenously every 2 weeks. Whole-study findings and limits: Although disease activity or prior therapy may be involved, causes of the repertoire differences remain undefined. Newly diagnosed patients were said to have less baseline TCR diversity than healthy donors did. Excluded were patients who started nivolumab under 1 year after ASCT, a group that had lower diversity.

Every patient was affected by relapse after autologous stem cell transplantation, while exposure to brentuximab vedotin was not uniform. Germline assignment: CDR1 MNHEY and CDR2 SMNVEV (reference sequence). The CDR3 runs to 17 residues. The V end lost 2 bases, the J end lost 0 bases, and 15 bases lay between the germline ends. Sequenced by immunoSEQ multiplex PCR; TCRdb stores in-frame clones only, minus some. The repertoire includes about 63,000 clones, 88% of them detected once, and 5% to 6% sits in the top ten. As to this clone: The antigen remains undetermined.

This specimen consisted of peripheral blood mononuclear cells (PBMCs), obtained before the second cycle of nivolumab. The clonotype originates from a human donor with classical Hodgkin lymphoma. This chain connects TRBV27 to TRBJ2-3; TRBD2 is a possible D gene (6 bases). CDR3 nucleotides: TGTGCCAGCAGTTTAGTGGGGTTTGGGGGGAGCACAGATACGCAGTATTTT. Translated: CASSLVGFGGSTDTQYF.